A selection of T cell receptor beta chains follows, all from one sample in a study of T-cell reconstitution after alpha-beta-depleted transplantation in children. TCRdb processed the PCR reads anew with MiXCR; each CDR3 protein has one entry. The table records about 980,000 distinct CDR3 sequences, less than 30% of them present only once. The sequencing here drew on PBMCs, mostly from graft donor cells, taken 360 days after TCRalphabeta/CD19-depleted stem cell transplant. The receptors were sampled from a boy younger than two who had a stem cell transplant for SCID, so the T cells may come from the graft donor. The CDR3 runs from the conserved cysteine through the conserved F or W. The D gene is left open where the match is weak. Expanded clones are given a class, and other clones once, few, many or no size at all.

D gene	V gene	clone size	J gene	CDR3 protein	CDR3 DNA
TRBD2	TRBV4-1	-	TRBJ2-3	CASSPGTSGVDTQYF	TGCGCCAGCAGCCCAGGGACTAGCGGGGTCGATACGCAGTATTTT
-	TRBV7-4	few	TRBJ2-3	CASSSPLRSTDTQYF	TGTGCCAGCAGCTCACCCCTACGCTCCACAGATACGCAGTATTTT
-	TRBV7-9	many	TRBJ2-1	CASSFHGNEQFF	TGTGCCAGCAGTTTCCACGGCAATGAGCAGTTCTTC
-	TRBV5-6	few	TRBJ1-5	CASSLKSRVHQPQHF	TGTGCCAGCAGCTTGAAGTCACGAGTCCATCAGCCCCAGCATTTT
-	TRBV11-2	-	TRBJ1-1	CASSRGEGVAEAFF	TGTGCCAGCAGTCGAGGGGAGGGGGTCGCTGAAGCTTTCTTT
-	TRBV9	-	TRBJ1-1	CASSVVAGMNTEAFF	TGTGCCAGCAGCGTAGTAGCGGGCATGAACACTGAAGCTTTCTTT
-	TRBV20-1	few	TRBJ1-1	CSAIRGNTEAFF	TGCAGTGCTATAAGGGGGAACACTGAAGCTTTCTTT
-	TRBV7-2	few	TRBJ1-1	CASSLVGSYTEAFF	TGTGCCAGCAGCTTAGTGGGGTCTTACACTGAAGCTTTCTTT
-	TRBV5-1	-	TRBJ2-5	CASSTGGRGTVGETQYF	TGCGCCAGCAGCACTGGAGGAAGGGGCACAGTCGGGGAGACCCAGTACTTC
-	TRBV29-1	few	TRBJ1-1	CSVQVGRGEAFF	TGCAGCGTTCAAGTTGGGAGGGGTGAAGCTTTCTTT
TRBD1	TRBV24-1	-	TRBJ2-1	CATSGGQILEQFF	TGTGCCACCAGTGGGGGACAGATTTTGGAGCAGTTCTTC
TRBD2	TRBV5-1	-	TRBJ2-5	CASSFGTSRVETQYF	TGCGCCAGCAGCTTCGGGACTAGCAGGGTAGAGACCCAGTACTTC
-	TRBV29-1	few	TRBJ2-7	CSVVDPGSYEQYF	TGCAGCGTTGTTGACCCGGGATCCTACGAGCAGTACTTC
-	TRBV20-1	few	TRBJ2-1	CSAPTGTALDEQFF	TGCAGTGCTCCCACCGGGACCGCGTTAGATGAGCAGTTCTTC
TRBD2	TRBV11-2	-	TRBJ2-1	CASSRPATPSGRNNEQFF	TGTGCCAGCAGCCGTCCCGCAACCCCTAGCGGAAGGAACAATGAGCAGTTCTTC
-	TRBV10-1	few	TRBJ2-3	CASSELGGTDTQYF	TGCGCCAGCAGTGAGTTGGGAGGCACAGATACGCAGTATTTT
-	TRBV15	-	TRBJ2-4	CATSRDSWGQNIQYF	TGTGCCACCAGCAGAGATTCTTGGGGCCAAAACATTCAGTACTTC
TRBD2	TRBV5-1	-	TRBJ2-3	CASSFGTSGGKDTQYF	TGCGCCAGCAGCTTCGGGACTAGCGGGGGCAAAGATACGCAGTATTTT
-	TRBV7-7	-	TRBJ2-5	CASSLSPGDYQETQYF	TGTGCCAGCAGCTTGAGTCCAGGGGATTACCAAGAGACCCAGTACTTC
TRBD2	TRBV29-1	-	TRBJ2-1	CSVKTSGVLSYNEQFF	TGCAGCGTTAAGACTAGCGGGGTCCTATCCTACAATGAGCAGTTCTTC